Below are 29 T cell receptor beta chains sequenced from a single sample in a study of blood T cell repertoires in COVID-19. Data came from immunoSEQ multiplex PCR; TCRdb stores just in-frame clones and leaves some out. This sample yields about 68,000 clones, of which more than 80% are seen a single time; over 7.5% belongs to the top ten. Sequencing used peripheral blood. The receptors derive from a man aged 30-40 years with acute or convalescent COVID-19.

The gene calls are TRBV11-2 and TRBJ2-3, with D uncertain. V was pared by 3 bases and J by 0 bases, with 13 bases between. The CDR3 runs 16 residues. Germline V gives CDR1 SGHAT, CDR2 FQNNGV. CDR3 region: CASSFPTIPSTDTQYF. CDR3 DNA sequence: TGTGCCAGCAGCTTCCCTACGATTCCTAGCACAGATACGCAGTATTTT.

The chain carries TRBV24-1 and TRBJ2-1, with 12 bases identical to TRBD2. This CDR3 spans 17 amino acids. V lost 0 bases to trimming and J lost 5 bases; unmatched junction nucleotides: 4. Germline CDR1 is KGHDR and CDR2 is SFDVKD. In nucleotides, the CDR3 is TGTGCCACCAGTGATTTGGGACTAGCGGGGACCCACAATGAGCAGTTCTTC. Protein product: CATSDLGLAGTHNEQFF.

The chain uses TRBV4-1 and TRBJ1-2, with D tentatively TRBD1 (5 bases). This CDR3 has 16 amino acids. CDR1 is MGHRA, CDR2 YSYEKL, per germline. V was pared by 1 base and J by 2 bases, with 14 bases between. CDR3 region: CASSQGGRGLNYGYTF. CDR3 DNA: TGCGCCAGCAGCCAAGGAGGGAGGGGTTTAAACTATGGCTACACCTTC.

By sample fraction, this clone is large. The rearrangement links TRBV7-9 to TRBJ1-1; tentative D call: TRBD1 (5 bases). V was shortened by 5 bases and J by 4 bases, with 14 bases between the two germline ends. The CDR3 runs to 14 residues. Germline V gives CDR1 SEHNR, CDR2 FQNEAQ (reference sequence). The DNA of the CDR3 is TGTGCCAGCAGCGCGACAGTGATCGGCACTGAAGCTTTCTTT. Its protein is CASSATVIGTEAFF.

In nucleotides, the CDR3 is TGTGCCAGCGGCCAAAACATTCAGTACTTC. Encoded protein: CASGQNIQYF. This sequence joins TRBV2 and TRBJ2-4, with D unclear. The CDR3 sequence is 10 residues long. Germline V gene data show CDR1 as SNHLY and CDR2 as FYNNEI. The V end lost 8 bases, the J end lost 5 bases, and 4 bases lay between the germline ends.

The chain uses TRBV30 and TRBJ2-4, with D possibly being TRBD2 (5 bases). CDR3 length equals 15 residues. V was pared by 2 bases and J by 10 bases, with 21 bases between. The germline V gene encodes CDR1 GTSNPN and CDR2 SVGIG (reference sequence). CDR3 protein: CAWSLSGLGPVIQYF. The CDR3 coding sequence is TGTGCCTGGAGTTTGAGTGGACTGGGCCCAGTGATTCAGTACTTC.

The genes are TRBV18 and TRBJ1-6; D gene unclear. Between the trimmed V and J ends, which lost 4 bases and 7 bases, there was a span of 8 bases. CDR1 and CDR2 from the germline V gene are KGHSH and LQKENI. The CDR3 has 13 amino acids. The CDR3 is CASSLNSNSPLHF. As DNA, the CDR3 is TGTGCCAGCTCACTAAACAGCAATTCACCCCTCCACTTT.

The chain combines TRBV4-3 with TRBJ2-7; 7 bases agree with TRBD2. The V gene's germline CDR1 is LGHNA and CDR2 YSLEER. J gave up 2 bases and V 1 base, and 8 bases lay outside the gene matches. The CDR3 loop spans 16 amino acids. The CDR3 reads CASSQVLSGAPYEQYF. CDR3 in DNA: TGCGCCAGCAGCCAAGTTCTAAGCGGGGCGCCCTACGAGCAGTACTTC.

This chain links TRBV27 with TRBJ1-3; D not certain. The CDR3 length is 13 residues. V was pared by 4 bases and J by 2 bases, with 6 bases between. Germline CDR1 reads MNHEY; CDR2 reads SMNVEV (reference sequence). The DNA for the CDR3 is TGTGCCAGCAGTTCGTCCCCTGGAAACACCATATATTTT. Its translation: CASSSSPGNTIYF.

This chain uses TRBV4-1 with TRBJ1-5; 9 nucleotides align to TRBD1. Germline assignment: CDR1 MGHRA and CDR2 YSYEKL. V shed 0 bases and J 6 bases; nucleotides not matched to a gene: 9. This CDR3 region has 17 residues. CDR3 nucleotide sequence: TGCGCCAGCAGCCAAGAAGGCGAGACAGGGGGACGTCAGCCCCAGCATTTT. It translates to CASSQEGETGGRQPQHF.

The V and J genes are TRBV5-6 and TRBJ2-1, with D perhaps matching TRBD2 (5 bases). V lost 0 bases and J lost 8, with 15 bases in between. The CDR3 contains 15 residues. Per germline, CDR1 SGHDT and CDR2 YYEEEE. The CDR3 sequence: CASSLGLASFDEQFF. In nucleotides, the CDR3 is TGTGCCAGCAGCTTGGGTCTGGCTAGCTTCGATGAGCAGTTCTTC.

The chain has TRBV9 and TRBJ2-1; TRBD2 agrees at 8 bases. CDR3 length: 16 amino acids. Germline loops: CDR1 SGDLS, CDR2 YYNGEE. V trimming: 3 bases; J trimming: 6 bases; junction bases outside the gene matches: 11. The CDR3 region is CASSADPGLVSNEQFF. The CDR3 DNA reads TGTGCCAGCAGCGCGGACCCGGGACTAGTCTCCAATGAGCAGTTCTTC.

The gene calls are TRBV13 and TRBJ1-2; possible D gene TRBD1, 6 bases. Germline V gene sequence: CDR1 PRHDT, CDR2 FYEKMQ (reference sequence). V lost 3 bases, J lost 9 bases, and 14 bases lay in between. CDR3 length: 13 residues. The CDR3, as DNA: TGTGCCAGCAGCTTCCACAGGGCCTTAAGCTACACCTTC. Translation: CASSFHRALSYTF.

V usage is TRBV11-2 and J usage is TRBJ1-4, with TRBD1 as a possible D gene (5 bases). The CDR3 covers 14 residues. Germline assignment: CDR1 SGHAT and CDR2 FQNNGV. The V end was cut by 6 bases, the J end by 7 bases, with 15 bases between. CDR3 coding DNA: TGTGCCAGCAGACGGGGAGGGGTCGGTGAAAAACTGTTTTTT. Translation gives CASRRGGVGEKLFF.

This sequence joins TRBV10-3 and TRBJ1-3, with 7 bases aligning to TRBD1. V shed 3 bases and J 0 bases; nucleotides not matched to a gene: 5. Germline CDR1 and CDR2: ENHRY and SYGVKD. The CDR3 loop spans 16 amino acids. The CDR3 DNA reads TGTGCCATCAGTGACCCTGGGACAGCCTCTGGAAACACCATATATTTT. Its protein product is CAISDPGTASGNTIYF.

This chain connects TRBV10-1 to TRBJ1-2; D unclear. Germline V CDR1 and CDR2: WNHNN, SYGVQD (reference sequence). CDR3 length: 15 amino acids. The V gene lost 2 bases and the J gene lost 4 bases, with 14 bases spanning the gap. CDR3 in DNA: TGCGCCAGCAGTGAGCATCAGGCGAAACCCTATGGCTACACCTTC. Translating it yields CASSEHQAKPYGYTF.

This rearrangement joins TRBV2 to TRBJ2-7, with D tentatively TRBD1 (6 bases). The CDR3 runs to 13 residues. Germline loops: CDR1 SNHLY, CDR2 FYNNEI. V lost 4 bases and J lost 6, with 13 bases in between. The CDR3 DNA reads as TGTGCCAGCAGTGTCACAGGGTTGGGCGAGCAGTACTTC. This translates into CASSVTGLGEQYF.

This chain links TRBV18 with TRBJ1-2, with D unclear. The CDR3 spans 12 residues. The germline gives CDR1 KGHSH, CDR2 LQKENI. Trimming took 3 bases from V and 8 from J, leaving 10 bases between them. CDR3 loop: CASSPSRSGYTF. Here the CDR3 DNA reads TGTGCCAGCTCACCCTCTCGGTCCGGCTACACCTTC.

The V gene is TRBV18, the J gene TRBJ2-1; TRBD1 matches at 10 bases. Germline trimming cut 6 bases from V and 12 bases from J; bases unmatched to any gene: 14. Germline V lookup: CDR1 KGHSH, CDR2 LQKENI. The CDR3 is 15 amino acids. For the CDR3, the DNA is TGTGCCAGCTCGCTGGGACAGGGGCTCCGGGACTCGCAGTTCTTC. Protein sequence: CASSLGQGLRDSQFF.

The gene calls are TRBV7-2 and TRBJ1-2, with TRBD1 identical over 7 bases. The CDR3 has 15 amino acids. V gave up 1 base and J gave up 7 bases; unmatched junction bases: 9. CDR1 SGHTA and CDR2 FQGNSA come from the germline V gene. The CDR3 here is CASSLGDRQGAGYTF. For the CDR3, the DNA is TGTGCCAGCAGCTTAGGGGACCGACAGGGTGCTGGCTACACCTTC.

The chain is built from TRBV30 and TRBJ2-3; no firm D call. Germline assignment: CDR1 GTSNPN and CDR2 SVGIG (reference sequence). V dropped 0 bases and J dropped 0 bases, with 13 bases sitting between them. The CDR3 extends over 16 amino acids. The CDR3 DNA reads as TGTGCCTGGAGTGTACGAGGTACTACTAGCACAGATACGCAGTATTTT. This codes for CAWSVRGTTSTDTQYF. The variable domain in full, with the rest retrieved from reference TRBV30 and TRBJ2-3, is SQTIHQWPATLVQPVGSPLSLECTVEGTSNPNLYWYRQAAGRGLQLLFYSVGIGQISSEVPQNLSASRPQDRQFILSSKKLLLSDSGFYLCAWSVRGTTSTDTQYFGPGTRLTVL.

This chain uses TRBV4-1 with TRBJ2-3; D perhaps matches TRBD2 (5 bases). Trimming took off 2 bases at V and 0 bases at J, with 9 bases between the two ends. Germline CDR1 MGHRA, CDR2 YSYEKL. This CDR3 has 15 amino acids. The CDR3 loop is CASSQMGASTDTQYF. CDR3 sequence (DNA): TGCGCCAGCAGCCAAATGGGAGCGAGCACAGATACGCAGTATTTT.

The CDR3: CASSQDWSGDYNEQFF. CDR3 nucleotide sequence: TGTGCCAGCAGCCAAGATTGGAGCGGGGATTACAATGAGCAGTTCTTC. The V and J genes are TRBV3-1 (or the pseudogene TRBV3-2) and TRBJ2-1; 7 nucleotides match TRBD2. The CDR3 loop spans 16 amino acids. With V trimmed by 0 bases and J by 4 bases, 6 bases remained unmatched. The V gene's germline CDR1 is LGHDT and CDR2 YNNKEL (reference sequence).

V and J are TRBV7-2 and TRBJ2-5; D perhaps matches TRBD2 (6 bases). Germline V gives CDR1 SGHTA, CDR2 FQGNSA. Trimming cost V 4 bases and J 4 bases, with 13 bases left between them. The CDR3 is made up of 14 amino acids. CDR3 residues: CASSSGLLRETQYF. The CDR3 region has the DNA TGTGCCAGCAGCTCGGGACTCCTTAGAGAGACCCAGTACTTC.

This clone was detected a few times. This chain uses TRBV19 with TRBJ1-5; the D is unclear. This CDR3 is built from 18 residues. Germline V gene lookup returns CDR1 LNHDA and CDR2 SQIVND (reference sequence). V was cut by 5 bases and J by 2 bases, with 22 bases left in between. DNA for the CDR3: TGTGCCAGTAGTCCCTCGTGGGCGCTGGCTTTCGGCAATCAGCCCCAGCATTTT. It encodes CASSPSWALAFGNQPQHF.

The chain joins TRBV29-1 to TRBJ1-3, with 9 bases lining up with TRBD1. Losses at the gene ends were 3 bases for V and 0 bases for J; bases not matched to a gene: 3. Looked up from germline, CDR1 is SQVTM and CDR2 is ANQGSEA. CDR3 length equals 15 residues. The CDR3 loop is CSVEGQGASGNTIYF. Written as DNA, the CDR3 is TGCAGCGTTGAGGGACAGGGAGCCTCTGGAAACACCATATATTTT.

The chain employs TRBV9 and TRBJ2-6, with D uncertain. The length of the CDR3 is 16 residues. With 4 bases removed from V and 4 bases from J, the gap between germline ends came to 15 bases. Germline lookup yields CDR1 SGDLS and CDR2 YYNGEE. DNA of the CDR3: TGTGCCAGCAGCCGAGGTGGAGTCGCCGGGGCCAACGTCCTGACTTTC. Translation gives CASSRGGVAGANVLTF. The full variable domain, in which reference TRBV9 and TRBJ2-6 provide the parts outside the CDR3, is DSGVTQTPKHLITATGQRVTLRCSPRSGDLSVYWYQQSLDQGLQFLIQYYNGEERAKGNILERFSAQQFPDLHSELNLSSLELGDSALYFCASSRGGVAGANVLTFGAGSRLTVL.

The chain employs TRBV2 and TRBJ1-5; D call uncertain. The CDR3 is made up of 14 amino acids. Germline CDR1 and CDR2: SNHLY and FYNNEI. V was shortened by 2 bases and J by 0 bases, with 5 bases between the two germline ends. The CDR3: CASSETNSNQPQHF. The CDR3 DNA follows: TGTGCCAGCAGTGAAACTAATAGCAATCAGCCCCAGCATTTT.

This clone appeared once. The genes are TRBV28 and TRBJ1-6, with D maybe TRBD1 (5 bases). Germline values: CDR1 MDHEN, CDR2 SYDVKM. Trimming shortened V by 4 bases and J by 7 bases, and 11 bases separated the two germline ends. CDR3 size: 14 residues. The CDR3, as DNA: TGTGCCAGCAGTTCGTACAGGATAAATTCACCCCTCCACTTT. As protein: CASSSYRINSPLHF. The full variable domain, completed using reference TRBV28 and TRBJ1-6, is DVKVTQSSRYLVKRTGEKVFLECVQDMDHENMFWYRQDPGLGLRLIYFSYDVKMKEKGDIPEGYSVSREKKERFSLILESASTNQTSMYLCASSSYRINSPLHFGNGTRLTVT.